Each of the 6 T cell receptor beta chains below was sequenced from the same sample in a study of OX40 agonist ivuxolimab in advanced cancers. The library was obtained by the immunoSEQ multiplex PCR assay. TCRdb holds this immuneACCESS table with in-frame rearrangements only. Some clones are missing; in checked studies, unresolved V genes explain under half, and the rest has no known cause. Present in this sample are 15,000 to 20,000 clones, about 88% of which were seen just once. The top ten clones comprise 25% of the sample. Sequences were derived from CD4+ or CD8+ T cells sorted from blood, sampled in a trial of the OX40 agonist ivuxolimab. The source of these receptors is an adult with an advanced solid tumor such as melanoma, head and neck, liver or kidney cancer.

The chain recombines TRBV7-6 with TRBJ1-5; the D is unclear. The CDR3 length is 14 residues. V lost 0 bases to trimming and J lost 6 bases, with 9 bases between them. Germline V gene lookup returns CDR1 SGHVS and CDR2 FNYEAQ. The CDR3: CASSLAGVGQPQHF. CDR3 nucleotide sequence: TGTGCCAGCAGCTTAGCAGGAGTAGGTCAGCCCCAGCATTTT.

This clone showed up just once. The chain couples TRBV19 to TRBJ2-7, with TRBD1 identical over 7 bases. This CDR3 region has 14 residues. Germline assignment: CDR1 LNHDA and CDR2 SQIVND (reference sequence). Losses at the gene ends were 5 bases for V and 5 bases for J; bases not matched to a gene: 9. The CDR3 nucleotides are TGTGCCAGTAGTGCTACCGGGACAGAGCACGAGCAGTACTTC. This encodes CASSATGTEHEQYF.

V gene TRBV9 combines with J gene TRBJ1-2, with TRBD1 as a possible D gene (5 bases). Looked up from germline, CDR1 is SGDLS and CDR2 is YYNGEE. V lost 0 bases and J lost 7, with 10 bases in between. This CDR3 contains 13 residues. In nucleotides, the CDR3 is TGTGCCAGCAGCGTAGTTCAGGGAGGTGGCTACACCTTC. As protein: CASSVVQGGGYTF.

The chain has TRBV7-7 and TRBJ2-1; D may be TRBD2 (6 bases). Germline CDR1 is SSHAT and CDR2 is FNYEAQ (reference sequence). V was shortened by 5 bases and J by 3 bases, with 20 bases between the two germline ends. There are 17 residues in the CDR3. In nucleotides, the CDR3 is TGTGCCAGCAGCCCGCATCCCGGCGGGGCTGACTACAATGAGCAGTTCTTC. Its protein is CASSPHPGGADYNEQFF.

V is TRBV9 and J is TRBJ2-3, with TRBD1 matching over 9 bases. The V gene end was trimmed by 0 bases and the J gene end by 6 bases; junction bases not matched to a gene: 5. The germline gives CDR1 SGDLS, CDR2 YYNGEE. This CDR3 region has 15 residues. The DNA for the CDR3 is TGTGCCAGCAGCGTAGGCGGGACAGGGTGGGATACGCAGTATTTT. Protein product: CASSVGGTGWDTQYF.

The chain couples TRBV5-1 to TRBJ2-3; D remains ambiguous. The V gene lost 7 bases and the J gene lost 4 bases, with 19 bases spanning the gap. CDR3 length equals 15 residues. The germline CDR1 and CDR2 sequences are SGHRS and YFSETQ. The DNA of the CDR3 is TGCGCCAGCGGGTTGTCTAATCCTGTTGCAGATACGCAGTATTTT. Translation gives CASGLSNPVADTQYF.